This TCR beta chain comes out of a study of cytomegalovirus exposure and HLA in healthy donors (dated by TCRdb to the late 2010s). Broadly, across the study: According to a later analysis, the 120 or so validation repertoires were produced on the same platform as the approximately 610 repertoires of the first cohort. The study aimed to test whether signatures of past pathogen exposure could be identified by cataloging public T cell receptors. Besides the first cohort of around 700 subjects, a separate validation cohort made up of around 120 different subjects was used. To predict cytomegalovirus infection status, the study combined high-throughput TCR immunosequencing, statistical association of individual TCRs with disease status, and machine learning. The study at large found these results: Of the cluster scores, 90% to 95% were above 0 in a later analysis, which found that TCRs clustered in the first cohort also tended to co-occur in the approximately 110 validation repertoires. In vitro tests confirmed that a few of the cytomegalovirus-associated TCR beta chains recognize cytomegalovirus antigens. All 120 or so repertoires were used to score co-occurrence in the validation cohort in a later analysis, because that analysis had no HLA typing for the cohort. The study gave a list of some 150 TCR beta chains associated with cytomegalovirus. The authors suggested that the approach could potentially be extended to other disease states and immunological phenotypes. Cytomegalovirus status was reported to be diagnosed by the classifier with high specificity and sensitivity in both the original and validation cohorts. Most TCR sequences were seen in very few donors, while some public TCRs were found in many individuals.

Remarks on this clone: Which antigen it targets is not known. No much larger clonotype is one base removed from it; base qualities were not supplied.

Separate from the roughly 630-subject first cohort, the validation cohort of about 120 subjects was the group to which the donors belonged. CDR1 and CDR2 (SNHLY, FYNNEI) derive from the germline V gene. The cysteine opens and the phenylalanine closes a CDR3 of 12 amino acids. The only DNA kept is the CDR3, 36 bases in frame from the first base. V ends up 6 bases short and J 4 bases short, with an unmatched junction base count of 1. Receptor amplification or capture employed the immunoSEQ multiplex PCR assay. Processing in the source paper ran as follows. A statistical classification framework was built for diagnosing cytomegalovirus status from the catalog of TCR beta chain sequences. The clones in this table, taken by TCRdb from immuneACCESS, are in-frame only. Not every clone is retained; where verified, under half of the shortfall comes from an unresolved V gene, and the cause of the rest is unknown. V, J and clone size derive from that table, while D and trimming were established from the DNA sequence. The sample profile shows approximately 180,000 clones; about 89% of them were found once. The top ten clonotypes cover 2% to 3% of the sample.

The sequenced sample was PBMCs. This chain is built from TRBV2 and TRBJ2-3; 7 junctional bases match TRBD2. The receptor comes from a man in his late teens or twenties in good health and CMV-seropositive. At the DNA level, the sequence is TGTGCCAGCAGGGGGGGGGCAGATACGCAGTATTTT. This is translated as CASRGGADTQYF.